This is a list of T cell receptor beta chains from one sample in a study of shared clonotypes between healthy human individuals. Here immunoSEQ multiplex PCR was the method, and the copy in TCRdb shows in-frame clones only, minus some. Of about 590,000 clones in the sample, around 95% were seen once. Sequencing was done on a sample of naive CD8+ T cells sorted from blood. All receptors come from a woman in her twenties or thirties in good health. The CDR3 runs from the conserved cysteine through the conserved F or W. The order of the fields is clone size, D gene, J gene, V gene, CDR3 DNA, CDR3 protein. A D gene is named only where the DNA matches it firmly. Clone sizes are given selectively: once, few, many, or a class where the clone is expanded.

clone_size: .; d_call: .; j_call: TRBJ1-2; v_call: TRBV15; cdr3_nt: TGTGCCACCAGCAGAGATCTTTCCCTAGGGCGAAACTACACCTTC; cdr3_aa: CATSRDLSLGRNYTF
clone_size: .; d_call: .; j_call: TRBJ2-7; v_call: TRBV4-1; cdr3_nt: TGCGCCAGCAGCCAAGATTTTACGGGCAGGGGCAACGAGCAGTACTTC; cdr3_aa: CASSQDFTGRGNEQYF
clone_size: .; d_call: .; j_call: TRBJ2-1; v_call: TRBV9; cdr3_nt: TGTGCCAGCAGCGGCACGACTAGTTACAATGAGCAGTTCTTC; cdr3_aa: CASSGTTSYNEQFF
clone_size: .; d_call: .; j_call: TRBJ2-1; v_call: TRBV27; cdr3_nt: TGTGCCAGCAGTTTAACCCTAGGTACCCCCTACAATGAGCAGTTCTTC; cdr3_aa: CASSLTLGTPYNEQFF
clone_size: .; d_call: .; j_call: TRBJ2-1; v_call: TRBV7-9; cdr3_nt: TGTGCCAGCAGCGGCGTGTCTGGAGGTAGCTCCTACAATGAGCAGTTCTTC; cdr3_aa: CASSGVSGGSSYNEQFF
clone_size: .; d_call: .; j_call: TRBJ2-3; v_call: TRBV19; cdr3_nt: TGTGCCAGTAGTGAGCCCTTAGTGACAGATACGCAGTATTTT; cdr3_aa: CASSEPLVTDTQYF
clone_size: .; d_call: .; j_call: TRBJ2-7; v_call: TRBV28; cdr3_nt: TGTGCCAGCAGTGGGGGCGGGAGCTCCTACGAGCAGTACTTC; cdr3_aa: CASSGGGSSYEQYF
clone_size: once; d_call: .; j_call: TRBJ1-1; v_call: TRBV28; cdr3_nt: TGTGCCAGCAACGGGTTGAACACTGAAGCTTTCTTT; cdr3_aa: CASNGLNTEAFF
clone_size: .; d_call: .; j_call: TRBJ2-6; v_call: TRBV2; cdr3_nt: TGTGCCAGCAGTGCAGGTGCTGGGGCCAACGTCCTGACTTTC; cdr3_aa: CASSAGAGANVLTF
clone_size: .; d_call: .; j_call: TRBJ1-5; v_call: TRBV19; cdr3_nt: TGTGCCAGTAGTATAGTGAACCAGGGGAATCAGCCCCAGCATTTT; cdr3_aa: CASSIVNQGNQPQHF
clone_size: .; d_call: TRBD2; j_call: TRBJ2-1; v_call: TRBV7-8; cdr3_nt: TGTGCCAGCAGCTTAGAAGGGCTAGCGGCCTACAATGAGCAGTTCTTC; cdr3_aa: CASSLEGLAAYNEQFF
clone_size: .; d_call: .; j_call: TRBJ2-5; v_call: TRBV5-6; cdr3_nt: TGTGCCAGCAGCTTGCGGCTAGCCGTTATGGGGGAGACCCAGTACTTC; cdr3_aa: CASSLRLAVMGETQYF
clone_size: .; d_call: TRBD2; j_call: TRBJ2-1; v_call: TRBV6-4; cdr3_nt: TGTGCCAGCAGTCGGCGACTAGCACGCTACAATGAGCAGTTCTTC; cdr3_aa: CASSRRLARYNEQFF
clone_size: .; d_call: .; j_call: TRBJ2-7; v_call: TRBV6-5; cdr3_nt: TGTGCCAGCAGTTACGACCCCACAGGATACTACGAGCAGTACTTC; cdr3_aa: CASSYDPTGYYEQYF
clone_size: .; d_call: .; j_call: TRBJ2-2; v_call: TRBV5-8; cdr3_nt: TGTGCCAGCATTTTACCAAGGGGCACCGGGGAGCTGTTTTTT; cdr3_aa: CASILPRGTGELFF